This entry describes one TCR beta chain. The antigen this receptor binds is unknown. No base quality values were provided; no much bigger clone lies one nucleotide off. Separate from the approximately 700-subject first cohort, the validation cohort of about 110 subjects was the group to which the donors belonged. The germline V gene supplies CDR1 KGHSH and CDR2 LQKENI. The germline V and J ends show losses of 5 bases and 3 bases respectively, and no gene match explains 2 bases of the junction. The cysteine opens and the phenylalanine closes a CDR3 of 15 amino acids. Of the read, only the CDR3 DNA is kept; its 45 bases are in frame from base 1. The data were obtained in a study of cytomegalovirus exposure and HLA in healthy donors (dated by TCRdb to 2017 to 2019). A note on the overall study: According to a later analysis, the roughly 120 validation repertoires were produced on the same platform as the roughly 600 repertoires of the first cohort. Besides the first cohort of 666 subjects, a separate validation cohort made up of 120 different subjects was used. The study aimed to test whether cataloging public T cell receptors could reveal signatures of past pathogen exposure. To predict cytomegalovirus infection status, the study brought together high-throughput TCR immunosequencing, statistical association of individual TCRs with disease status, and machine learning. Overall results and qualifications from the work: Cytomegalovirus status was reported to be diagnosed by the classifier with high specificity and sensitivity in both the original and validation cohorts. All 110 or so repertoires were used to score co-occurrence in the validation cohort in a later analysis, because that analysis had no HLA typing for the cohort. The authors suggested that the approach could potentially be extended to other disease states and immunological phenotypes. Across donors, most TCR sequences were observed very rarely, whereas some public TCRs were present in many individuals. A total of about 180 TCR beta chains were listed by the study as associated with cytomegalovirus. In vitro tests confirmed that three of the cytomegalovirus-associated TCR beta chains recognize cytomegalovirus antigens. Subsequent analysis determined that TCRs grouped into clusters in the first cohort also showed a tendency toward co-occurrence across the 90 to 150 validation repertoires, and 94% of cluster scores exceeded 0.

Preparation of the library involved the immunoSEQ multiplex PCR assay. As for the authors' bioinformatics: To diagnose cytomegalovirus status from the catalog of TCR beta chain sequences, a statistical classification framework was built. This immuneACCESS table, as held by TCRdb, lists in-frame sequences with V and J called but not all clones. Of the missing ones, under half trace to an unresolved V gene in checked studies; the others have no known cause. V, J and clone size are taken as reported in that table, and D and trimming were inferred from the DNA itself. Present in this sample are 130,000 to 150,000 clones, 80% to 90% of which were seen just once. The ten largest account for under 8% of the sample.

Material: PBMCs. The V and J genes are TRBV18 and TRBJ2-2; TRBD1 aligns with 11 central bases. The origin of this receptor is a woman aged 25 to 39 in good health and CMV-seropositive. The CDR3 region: CASSSGQGDTGELFF. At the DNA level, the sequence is TGTGCCAGCTCATCGGGACAGGGGGACACCGGGGAGCTGTTTTTT.